The rows below give T cell receptor beta chains drawn from one sample of a study of blood T cells in healthy people across ages. TCRdb re-called the 5' RACE reads through MiXCR, storing one row per CDR3 protein. The sample consists of about 650,000 distinct CDR3 sequences, approximately 52% of them appearing once. The sample comprised blood. The receptors stem from a woman older than 75 in good health. Each CDR3 is given without its conserved first and last residue.

v_gene,j_gene,CDR3aa
TRBV7-2,TRBJ1-2,ASSLEGSYDYGYT
TRBV28,TRBJ2-3,ASGGFPLTDTQY
TRBV28,TRBJ1-1,ASIHRGTTEAF
TRBV10-3,TRBJ1-5,AVSALMGPQH
TRBV5-1,TRBJ1-1,ASSFGPTAIRRTEAF
TRBV7-2,TRBJ2-3,ASSLRGTSGSWGTDTQY
TRBV20-1,TRBJ1-5,SARRARGHQPQH
TRBV6-1,TRBJ2-3,ASSGTGSVGDTQY
TRBV29-1,TRBJ2-1,SVAGTSENEQF
TRBV10-3,TRBJ2-1,ATDATGSSYNEQF
TRBV3-1,TRBJ2-1,ASSLSHGRGINEQF
TRBV7-2,TRBJ2-1,ASSFQGGSVRSYNEQF
TRBV6-5,TRBJ2-1,ASRQGHEQF
TRBV5-1,TRBJ2-2,ASSLVQGDTGELF
TRBV2,TRBJ2-3,ASRRTSGGPTDTQY